The clone carrying this T cell receptor (beta chain) appeared a single time. Original analysis: How many nucleated cells were present was estimated from reference gene primer amplification. The repertoire was sequenced with immunoSEQ multiplex PCR; TCRdb's copy has only in-frame clones and lacks some. The V and J calls and clone size were taken over from that table, and D and trimming were inferred from the DNA. The table shows more than 65,000 clones, with about four fifths occurring only once. Germline V gene sequence: CDR1 KGHSH, CDR2 LQKENI. CDR3 length: 12 amino acids. The V and J ends lost 1 base and 5 bases respectively, with 6 bases between them. The sample is drawn from a study of blood T cell repertoires in COVID-19. As for the study in general: Samples representing acute and convalescent COVID-19 were sourced from the United States, Italy and Spain. The analysed material was cDNA or gDNA that came from T cells, B-cell-depleted T cells, or PBMCs.

The chain joins TRBV18 to TRBJ2-7; D is ambiguous. The TCR was taken from a woman older than 75 with active or convalescent COVID-19. Sequences were obtained from peripheral blood. CDR3 residues: CASSPRGHEQYF. The CDR3 DNA is TGTGCCAGCTCACCACGAGGTCACGAGCAGTACTTC.